The 30 T cell receptor beta chains in this list originate from one sample, sequenced in a study of CD8+CD57+ T cells in acquired aplastic anemia (dated by TCRdb to between 2017 and 2018). The data were produced on an Illumina HiSeq 2000. Genomic DNA was used as template for profiling of TCR beta VDJ combinations and CDR3 sequences. The public reads were reprocessed in TCRdb via fastp at Q25 and MiXCR, keeping in-frame beta chains. Each entry is one CDR3 protein sequence, shown with its most common DNA and genes. The table for this sample lists about 220,000 distinct CDR3 sequences; almost 35% of them were counted only once. Around 1.1% of the sample is held by the ten biggest clonotypes. The source material was sorted CD4+, CD8+, or CD8+CD57+ T cells (not recorded which) from PBMCs. The source is a human donor in good health, serving as a control.

Ten or more counts support this clonotype. V usage is TRBV5-1 and J usage is TRBJ2-5, with a tentative D call TRBD1 (6 bases). The CDR3 is 14 residues long. The V gene lost 5 bases and the J gene lost 5 bases, with 16 bases spanning the gap. Germline V gene data show CDR1 as SGHRS and CDR2 as YFSETQ. The CDR3: CASRSYGGAETQYF. The DNA of the CDR3 is TGCGCCAGCAGGTCCTATGGGGGCGCGGAGACCCAGTACTTC.

The rearrangement joins TRBV25-1 to TRBJ1-2; 9 bases are shared with TRBD1. V dropped 5 bases and J dropped 0; count of bases not matched to a gene: 7. The CDR3 has 16 amino acids. The germline V gene has CDR1 MGHDK and CDR2 SYGVNS. The DNA for the CDR3 is TGTGCCAGCAGTTCGGGGGGGGACAGGGCTAACTATGGCTACACCTTC. Residues: CASSSGGDRANYGYTF.

This clonotype turned up a few times. With a much larger clone just one base away, this may be a read error. In this CDR3 the conserved last residue, phenylalanine or tryptophan, is missing, so a read error is likely. The chain employs TRBV20-1 and TRBJ2-7, with D unresolved. The CDR3 loop spans 16 amino acids. Per germline, CDR1 DFQATT and CDR2 SNEGSKA (reference sequence). V lost 0 bases and J lost 6, with 21 bases in between. CDR3 coding DNA: TGCAGTGCTAGAGATCCCCAAGCTCTCCCTCAACGCGAGCAGTACTCC. Its protein product is CSARDPQALPQREQYS.

This clonotype was found a few times. The gene calls are TRBV12-3 or TRBV12-4 and TRBJ1-2, with unresolved D. The V end was cut by 3 bases, the J end by 1 base, with 15 bases between. The CDR3 totals 16 residues. CDR3 in DNA: TGTGCCAGCAGTTTCCGTGCTGGAGTATTTAACTATGGCTACACCTTC. Its protein is CASSFRAGVFNYGYTF.

The chain uses TRBV29-1 and TRBJ1-2; 7 bases map to TRBD1. Losses at the gene ends were 6 bases for V and 7 bases for J; bases not matched to a gene: 8. Per germline, CDR1 SQVTM and CDR2 ANQGSEA. This CDR3 has 12 residues. DNA for the CDR3: TGCAGCGTCCCAGACAGGGCCCGTGGCTACACCTTC. It is translated as CSVPDRARGYTF.

Points on this clonotype: Just one base apart from a much larger clone, this may be a read error. The rearrangement links TRBV6-1 to TRBJ2-7, with a possible D match to TRBD2 (6 bases). The CDR3 runs to 14 residues. V was cut by 6 bases and J by 2 bases, with 14 bases left in between. Germline V gene lookup returns CDR1 MNHNS and CDR2 SASEGT. The DNA of the CDR3 is TGTGCCAGCAGCCCGAGACTAGATCCCTACGAGCAGTACTTC. Protein sequence: CASSPRLDPYEQYF.

Comments on this clonotype: A read error may be the cause here, since a much bigger clone is one base away. The gene calls are TRBV9 and TRBJ1-6; a possible D gene is TRBD1 (6 bases). CDR3 length: 15 residues. Germline assignment: CDR1 SGDLS and CDR2 YYNGEE. The V and J ends lost 4 bases and 6 bases respectively, with 14 bases between them. The CDR3, as DNA: TGTGCCAGCAGCCTAGGGGGATCTCGTAATTCACCCCTCCACTTT. It is translated as CASSLGGSRNSPLHF.

About this clonotype itself: Since a much larger clone is just one base distant, this may be a read error. The chain couples TRBV7-2 to TRBJ1-2; a weak D match, TRBD1 (5 bases). Germline V gene sequence: CDR1 SGHTA, CDR2 FQGNSA. This CDR3 is 14 amino acids long. CDR3 nucleotide sequence: TGTCCCAGCAGCTTAATGTCGGGGCTCTATGGCTACACCTTC. Translation gives CPSSLMSGLYGYTF.

Many counts were recorded for this clonotype. The chain joins TRBV20-1 to TRBJ2-7; maybe TRBD1 (6 bases). Germline V gene sequence: CDR1 DFQATT, CDR2 SNEGSKA (reference sequence). Between the trimmed V and J ends, which lost 5 bases and 7 bases, there was a span of 15 bases. The CDR3 runs to 12 residues. The CDR3 reads CSALYREREQYF. The CDR3 bases are TGCAGTGCTTTATACAGGGAGAGGGAGCAGTACTTC.

About this clonotype: A much larger clone differs from this one at a single base, so this may be a read error. This likely comes from a read error, as the CDR3 has no conserved phenylalanine or tryptophan at its end. The rearrangement joins TRBV11-2 to TRBJ2-3, with 11 nucleotides matching TRBD2. The CDR3 is 15 residues long. In germline, CDR1 is SGHAT, CDR2 FQNNGV. V lost 1 base, J lost 10 bases, and 7 bases stayed unmatched. CDR3 nucleotide sequence: TGTGCCAGCAGCTTAGGGGTGGGACTAGCGGTAGCGCAGTATCTT. Amino acids: CASSLGVGLAVAQYL.

This clonotype was counted a few times. The chain recombines TRBV29-1 with TRBJ2-5; the D is unclear. The V and J ends lost 1 base and 5 bases respectively, with 11 bases between them. This CDR3 has 13 residues. Germline assignment: CDR1 SQVTM and CDR2 ANQGSEA. The CDR3 reads CSVEGSPWETQYF. In nucleotides, the CDR3 is TGCAGCGTTGAAGGGAGTCCTTGGGAGACCCAGTACTTC.

Notes on this clonotype: As the CDR3 is not closed by the conserved phenylalanine or tryptophan, this likely results from a read error. V usage is TRBV2 and J usage is TRBJ1-2; unclear D gene. Per germline, CDR1 SNHLY and CDR2 FYNNEI. Between the trimmed V and J ends, which lost 4 bases and 11 bases, there was a span of 14 bases. The CDR3 has 12 amino acids. The CDR3 bases are TGTGCCAGCAGTGGACTGGGTCGAGGTTACACCTCC. Residues: CASSGLGRGYTS.

The genes are TRBV25-1 and TRBJ2-1, with unresolved D. This CDR3 is 16 amino acids long. CDR1 and CDR2 (germline): MGHDK, SYGVNS. V was trimmed by 3 bases and J by 8 bases, leaving 20 bases between them. The CDR3, as DNA: TGTGCCAGCAGTGAGTTCGGATTACTCAAAGGCCATGAGCAGTTCTTC. Its protein is CASSEFGLLKGHEQFF.

This clonotype turned up a few times. The chain joins TRBV11-1 to TRBJ2-2, with 11 bases identical to TRBD1. The CDR3 spans 20 residues. V lost 0 bases, J lost 0 bases, and 9 bases stayed unmatched. CDR1 and CDR2 from the germline V gene are SGHAT and FQDESV (reference sequence). This CDR3 is CASSLAWTGGLIPNTGELFF. In DNA, the CDR3 is TGTGCCAGCAGCTTAGCTTGGACAGGGGGCCTGATACCGAACACCGGGGAGCTGTTTTTT.

The table lists this clonotype with many counts. The gene calls are TRBV12-3 or TRBV12-4 and TRBJ1-2; D not certain. Trimming pared 3 bases from V and 6 bases from J, leaving 17 bases between. The CDR3 is 15 amino acids. The CDR3 bases are TGTGCCAGCAGTTTTCGCCGACCTTCGGCAGATGGCTACACCTTC. The encoded protein is CASSFRRPSADGYTF.

This chain uses TRBV20-1 with TRBJ2-5; 10 nucleotides agree with TRBD2. This CDR3 is 16 amino acids long. V lost 2 bases to trimming and J lost 4 bases; unmatched junction nucleotides: 10. CDR1 and CDR2 from the germline V gene are DFQATT and SNEGSKA (reference sequence). The CDR3 sequence: CSARHQAGGAGETQYF. CDR3 coding DNA: TGCAGTGCTAGACACCAAGCGGGGGGGGCCGGAGAGACCCAGTACTTC.

Regarding this clonotype: Here the CDR3 omits its conserved ending phenylalanine or tryptophan, so a read error is the likely source. The DNA is omitted, as the CDR3 cannot be located on it reliably, and the CDR3 follows TCRdb's listing. V gene TRBV19 combines with J gene TRBJ1-6. Germline V gene sequence: CDR1 LNHDA, CDR2 SQIVND (reference sequence). The CDR3 length equals 9 residues, ends included. This CDR3 is CASSIDPRQ.

The CDR3 DNA is TGTGCCAGCAGCCCCTGGACAGGGATAAAGTACTTC. It codes for CASSPWTGIKYF. The chain couples TRBV9 to TRBJ2-7; 8 nucleotides align to TRBD1. V was pared by 4 bases and J by 11 bases, with 8 bases of the junction left unmatched. The length of the CDR3 is 12 residues. The germline V gene has CDR1 SGDLS and CDR2 YYNGEE. The full variable domain, with the rest looked up from reference TRBV9 and TRBJ2-7, is DSGVTQTPKHLITATGQRVTLRCSPRSGDLSVYWYQQSLDQGLQFLIQYYNGEERAKGNILERFSAQQFPDLHSELNLSSLELGDSALYFCASSPWTGIKYFGPGTRLTVT.

This clonotype appeared a few times. The rearrangement joins TRBV6-1 to TRBJ2-7, with D possibly TRBD2 on 6 matching bases. The CDR3 length is 16 residues. The V end was cut by 8 bases, the J end by 0 bases, with 20 bases between. The germline gives CDR1 MNHNS, CDR2 SASEGT. CDR3 protein: CASGRRLHADSYEQYF. The CDR3 nucleotides are TGTGCCAGCGGGAGGAGATTACATGCCGACTCCTACGAGCAGTACTTC.

The J gene is TRBJ1-5, the V gene TRBV10-3, with 7 bases identical to TRBD1. This CDR3 region has 17 residues. Germline V gives CDR1 ENHRY, CDR2 SYGVKD. After removal of 10 bases from V and 3 bases from J, the junction contained 18 bases not matched to a gene. CDR3 loop: CASSQTGFGAANQPQHF. In DNA form, the CDR3 reads TGTGCCAGCAGCCAGACAGGGTTTGGGGCGGCCAATCAGCCCCAGCATTTT.

This clonotype was detected ten times or more. The chain has TRBV7-8 and TRBJ2-7, with no clear D. The V end lost 5 bases, the J end lost 3 bases, and 5 bases lay between the germline ends. Germline CDR1 reads SGHVS; CDR2 reads FQNEAQ. The CDR3 loop spans 11 amino acids. CDR3 loop: CASSPYYEQYF. Written as DNA, the CDR3 is TGTGCCAGCAGCCCTTACTACGAGCAGTACTTC.

This chain uses TRBV3-1 with TRBJ2-1; the D is unclear. The CDR3 extends over 15 amino acids. CDR1 LGHDT and CDR2 YNNKEL come from the germline V gene (reference sequence). V gave up 6 bases and J gave up 2 bases, with 14 bases separating them. The CDR3 sequence: CASSRRIGPYNEQFF. The CDR3 coding sequence is TGTGCCAGCAGTCGGCGGATCGGGCCCTACAATGAGCAGTTCTTC.

This clonotype was observed at least ten times. The chain carries TRBV7-3 and TRBJ1-1; D remains unclear. The CDR3 is made up of 14 amino acids. Germline V gene lookup returns CDR1 SGHTA and CDR2 FQGTGA. Deletions cut 0 bases from V and 4 bases from J, with 9 bases between. The CDR3 loop reads CASSLTGSSTEAFF. DNA of the CDR3: TGTGCCAGCAGCTTAACAGGGAGTTCCACTGAAGCTTTCTTT. The whole variable domain, remainder taken from reference TRBV7-3 and TRBJ1-1, is GAGVSQTPSNKVTEKGKYVELRCDPISGHTALYWYRQSLGQGPEFLIYFQGTGAADDSGLPNDRFFAVRPEGSVSTLKIQRTERGDSAVYLCASSLTGSSTEAFFGQGTRLTVV.

CDR3 bases: TGCAGTGCTAGAGATGCGGCCAGGGGAGGGGACACTGAAGCTTTCTTT. Its translation is CSARDAARGGDTEAFF. The chain combines TRBV20-1 with TRBJ1-1, with a possible D match to TRBD1 (6 bases). The CDR3 sequence is 16 residues long. V was shortened by 0 bases and J by 3 bases, with 17 bases between the two germline ends. In germline, CDR1 is DFQATT, CDR2 SNEGSKA (reference sequence).

There are many counts of this clonotype. This chain links TRBV20-1 with TRBJ2-7, with 8 nucleotides matching TRBD2. This CDR3 region has 14 residues. Germline assignment: CDR1 DFQATT and CDR2 SNEGSKA (reference sequence). Trimming at V came to 0 bases and at J to 4 bases, leaving 5 bases not matched to a gene. The DNA of the CDR3 is TGCAGTGCTAGAGATGTGAAGCGGGAGTACGAGCAGTACTTC. Its translation: CSARDVKREYEQYF.

In its sample, this clonotype was seen many times. V is TRBV9 and J is TRBJ2-1; no clear D. Trimming left V 1 base short and J 10 bases short, with 18 bases between. CDR1 is SGDLS, CDR2 YYNGEE, per germline. The CDR3 loop spans 15 amino acids. CDR3 DNA sequence: TGTGCCAGCAGCGTATTTGTCGGGCCGTCTCGCGAGCAGTTCTTC. Its translation is CASSVFVGPSREQFF.

This clonotype was detected many times. The V and J genes are TRBV4-1 and TRBJ1-2; D call uncertain. V shed 6 bases and J shed 3 bases, with 14 bases lying between them. The CDR3 sequence is 14 residues long. Germline CDR1 is MGHRA and CDR2 is YSYEKL. The CDR3 loop reads CASSREAADYGYTF. The CDR3 DNA reads as TGCGCCAGCAGTCGGGAGGCGGCTGACTATGGCTACACCTTC.

The chain has TRBV5-4 and TRBJ1-3; D not certain. The germline V and J ends were trimmed by 2 bases and 4 bases, with 19 bases remaining between them. The V gene's germline CDR1 is SGHNT and CDR2 YYREEE (reference sequence). The CDR3 is made up of 17 amino acids. The CDR3 loop is CASSFSPLATSGNTIYF. CDR3 nucleotides: TGTGCCAGCAGCTTTTCACCACTCGCGACCTCCGGAAACACCATATATTTT.

A remark on this clonotype: Since a much larger clone is just one base distant, this may be a read error. The chain joins TRBV4-2 to TRBJ1-5; the match to TRBD1 covers 7 bases. The germline V gene encodes CDR1 LGHNA and CDR2 YNFKEQ. The CDR3 loop spans 15 amino acids. The CDR3 reads CAGSQAEGAVGPQHF. The CDR3 bases are TGTGCCGGCAGCCAAGCGGAGGGGGCTGTGGGGCCCCAGCATTTT.

J is TRBJ1-5 and V is TRBV11-2; D call uncertain. The germline gives CDR1 SGHAT, CDR2 FQNNGV. V gave up 1 base and J gave up 0 bases, with 16 bases separating them. This CDR3 comprises 18 residues. The CDR3 loop reads CASSLVLHLKNSNQPQHF. CDR3 sequence (DNA): TGTGCCAGCAGCTTAGTTCTACACCTAAAGAATAGCAATCAGCCCCAGCATTTT.